Below, 27 T cell receptor beta chains from the same sample are listed, as sequenced in a study of STAT3 mutations in large granular lymphocyte leukemia. Study-level points and caveats: At least one immunodominant TCR beta clonotype appeared in every T-cell large granular lymphocyte leukemia patient.

Assay used: immunoSEQ multiplex PCR; TCRdb lists only in-frame clones, some missing. This table has over 30,000 clones, about 88% appearing once. These TCRs' antigens remain unknown. What was sequenced was PBMCs. These TCRs come from a human donor with T large granular lymphocyte leukemia. Some clones in this sample may be carry-over from other donors' samples.

The chain joins TRBV5-6 to TRBJ1-5, with no clear D. V lost 2 bases and J 3 bases, leaving 15 bases between the germline ends. The CDR3 runs to 16 residues. The V gene's germline CDR1 is SGHDT and CDR2 YYEEEE. In nucleotides, the CDR3 is TGTGCCAGCAGCTTTAACGGGGTAGGGATCAATCAGCCCCAGCATTTT. Protein product: CASSFNGVGINQPQHF.

This clone was counted between two and nine times. V and J are TRBV19 and TRBJ1-1; 9 bases align to TRBD1. V lost 4 bases to trimming and J lost 5 bases; unmatched junction nucleotides: 5. CDR1 and CDR2 from the germline V gene are LNHDA and SQIVND (reference sequence). The length of the CDR3 is 14 residues. The CDR3 sequence is CASSTQGARTEAFF. The CDR3, as DNA: TGTGCCAGTAGTACACAGGGGGCGAGAACTGAAGCTTTCTTT. Combining the CDR3 with reference TRBV19 and TRBJ1-1 gives the whole variable domain DGGITQSPKYLFRKEGQNVTLSCEQNLNHDAMYWYRQDPGQGLRLIYYSQIVNDFQKGDIAEGYSVSREKKESFPLTVTSAQKNPTAFYLCASSTQGARTEAFFGQGTRLTVV.

This sequence joins TRBV6-6 and TRBJ1-2; 7 bases are a match to TRBD1. Per the germline V gene, CDR1 is MNHNY and CDR2 is SVGAGI (reference sequence). With V trimmed by 6 bases and J by 6 bases, 13 bases remained unmatched. This CDR3 contains 15 residues. CDR3: CASSPSDRVVHGYTF. The CDR3 nucleotides read TGTGCCAGCAGCCCCTCCGACAGGGTGGTTCATGGCTACACCTTC.

The sample holds one count of this clone. J is TRBJ2-2 and V is TRBV4-1; D may correspond to TRBD1 or TRBD2 (5 bases each). The V gene lost 0 bases and the J gene lost 1 base, with 18 bases spanning the gap. Germline CDR1 MGHRA, CDR2 YSYEKL. CDR3 size: 19 residues. CDR3 in amino acids: CASSQERLPGTQNTGELFF. The CDR3 coding sequence is TGCGCCAGCAGCCAAGAAAGGCTTCCCGGGACCCAGAACACCGGGGAGCTGTTTTTT.

J is TRBJ2-5 and V is TRBV18; TRBD1 aligns across 7 bases. Germline V gene data show CDR1 as KGHSH and CDR2 as LQKENI. CDR3 length: 14 amino acids. Trimming took 5 bases from V and 1 from J; bases not matched to a gene: 4. This CDR3 is CASSANRGQETQYF. The CDR3 bases are TGTGCCAGCTCAGCAAACAGGGGCCAAGAGACCCAGTACTTC.

CDR3 protein: CASSPREGQGLVGEKLFF. DNA for the CDR3: TGTGCCAGCTCACCCCGCGAGGGACAGGGTTTAGTCGGCGAAAAACTGTTTTTT. This sequence joins TRBV18 and TRBJ1-4, with TRBD1 identical over 9 bases. V trimming: 3 bases; J trimming: 8 bases; junction bases outside the gene matches: 16. This CDR3 has 18 amino acids. Per germline, CDR1 KGHSH and CDR2 LQKENI.

The chain combines TRBV7-2 with TRBJ1-4, with D possibly being TRBD1 (5 bases). The CDR3 is 16 residues long. Trimming removed 4 bases from V and 3 bases from J, with 15 bases in between. Germline V lookup: CDR1 SGHTA, CDR2 FQGNSA. The CDR3 DNA reads as TGTGCCAGCAGCTGGGGCCTCCAAGTAGCTAATGAAAAACTGTTTTTT. Translating it yields CASSWGLQVANEKLFF. Complete variable domain (other parts from reference TRBV7-2 and TRBJ1-4): GAGVSQSPSNKVTEKGKDVELRCDPISGHTALYWYRQSLGQGLEFLIYFQGNSAPDKSGLPSDRFSAERTGGSVSTLTIQRTQQEDSAVYLCASSWGLQVANEKLFFGSGTQLSVL.

The rearrangement joins TRBV27 to TRBJ2-3; D perhaps matches TRBD2 (6 bases). The CDR3 totals 17 residues. Germline V lookup: CDR1 MNHEY, CDR2 SMNVEV (reference sequence). V gave up 6 bases and J gave up 4 bases, with 23 bases separating them. CDR3 bases: TGTGCCAGCAGCCCAAGATCTGGCGGGGTTATCGCAGATACGCAGTATTTT. Its translation is CASSPRSGGVIADTQYF.

Only a few counts were recorded for this clone. This chain joins TRBV7-8 and TRBJ1-1; no clear D. The CDR3 runs 13 residues. The germline gives CDR1 SGHVS, CDR2 FQNEAQ. The V end was cut by 11 bases, the J end by 2 bases, with 15 bases between. CDR3 amino acids: CAASDGTNTEAFF. In DNA form, the CDR3 reads TGTGCCGCCTCCGACGGAACTAACACTGAAGCTTTCTTT.

The chain uses TRBV5-4 and TRBJ2-3, with D maybe TRBD2 (6 bases). V was clipped by 5 bases and J by 0 bases, with 16 bases between them. The length of the CDR3 is 16 residues. Germline V CDR1 and CDR2: SGHNT, YYREEE (reference sequence). CDR3 nucleotides: TGTGCCAGCAGTCCGACGGGAGTTCTCAGCACAGATACGCAGTATTTT. Its protein is CASSPTGVLSTDTQYF.

The rearrangement links TRBV5-1 to TRBJ2-5; D is unclear. CDR1 is SGHRS and CDR2 is YFSETQ in the germline V gene. The CDR3 is made up of 14 amino acids. The V and J ends lost 2 bases and 0 bases respectively, with 8 bases between them. The CDR3 DNA follows: TGCGCCAGCAGCTTTGGGGTCAACCAAGAGACCCAGTACTTC. This encodes CASSFGVNQETQYF. The full variable domain, with the rest looked up from reference TRBV5-1 and TRBJ2-5, is KAGVTQTPRYLIKTRGQQVTLSCSPISGHRSVSWYQQTPGQGLQFLFEYFSETQRNKGNFPGRFSGRQFSNSRSEMNVSTLELGDSALYLCASSFGVNQETQYFGPGTRLLVL.

V and J are TRBV28 and TRBJ1-5; D not resolved. CDR3 length: 12 amino acids. Germline lookup yields CDR1 MDHEN and CDR2 SYDVKM. V shed 5 bases and J shed 7 bases, with 9 bases lying between them. For the CDR3, the DNA is TGTGCCAGCAGTACCCTGGGCCAGCCCCAGCATTTT. This translates into CASSTLGQPQHF.

The count of this clone is one. The gene calls are TRBV29-1 and TRBJ1-1; D is possibly TRBD1 (6 bases). V shed 6 bases and J shed 4 bases, with 15 bases lying between them. This CDR3 has 13 residues. The germline V gene has CDR1 SQVTM and CDR2 ANQGSEA. CDR3 sequence (DNA): TGCAGCGTCCCGGGACATTCGGGCACTGAAGCTTTCTTT. Translating it yields CSVPGHSGTEAFF.

The chain employs TRBV2 and TRBJ1-1; D is uncertain. The CDR3 spans 14 residues. Germline values: CDR1 SNHLY, CDR2 FYNNEI. The V end lost 4 bases, the J end lost 1 base, and 10 bases lay between the germline ends. Here the CDR3 DNA reads TGTGCCAGCAGTGTGGTCCCCCGGAACACTGAAGCTTTCTTT. This encodes CASSVVPRNTEAFF.

V and J are TRBV6-5 and TRBJ1-2, with a tentative D call TRBD1 (5 bases). The CDR3 is made up of 15 amino acids. Trimming shortened V by 2 bases and J by 6 bases, and 16 bases separated the two germline ends. Per the germline V gene, CDR1 is MNHEY and CDR2 is SVGAGI. The CDR3 bases are TGTGCCAGCAGTTACGGGGATACGGGACTCAATGGCTACACCTTC. It encodes CASSYGDTGLNGYTF.

The CDR3 protein is CAWSVGDSLNQPQHF. For the CDR3, the DNA is TGTGCCTGGAGTGTAGGGGACAGCCTGAATCAGCCCCAGCATTTT. This sequence joins TRBV30 and TRBJ1-5; 7 bases agree with TRBD1. Germline V gives CDR1 GTSNPN, CDR2 SVGIG (reference sequence). V dropped 0 bases and J dropped 4; count of bases not matched to a gene: 6. This CDR3 region has 15 residues.

This chain connects TRBV7-2 to TRBJ1-6, with a weak D call TRBD1 (5 bases). V dropped 5 bases and J dropped 9 bases, with 17 bases sitting between them. CDR3 length: 15 amino acids. The germline V gene has CDR1 SGHTA and CDR2 FQGNSA. Here the CDR3 DNA reads TGTGCCAGCAGCCTCCGCGGGAGCGGGGCTTCACCCCTCCACTTT. Protein product: CASSLRGSGASPLHF.

The chain employs TRBV5-1 and TRBJ2-1; D remains ambiguous. CDR3 length equals 15 residues. Per the germline V gene, CDR1 is SGHRS and CDR2 is YFSETQ. The ends were cut back, 0 bases at V and 0 bases at J, with 7 bases in the middle. The CDR3 DNA is TGCGCCAGCAGCTTGGGAGAATTCTCCTACAATGAGCAGTTCTTC. As protein: CASSLGEFSYNEQFF.

The CDR3 DNA sequence: TGTGCCAGCTCACCACTTGGGGGGATCCAGGGGGGCCAGCCCCAGCATTTT. As protein: CASSPLGGIQGGQPQHF. The chain couples TRBV18 to TRBJ1-5; 7 positions agree with TRBD1. The V and J ends lost 1 base and 7 bases, in that order; junction bases with no gene match: 13. This CDR3 comprises 17 residues. Germline lookup yields CDR1 KGHSH and CDR2 LQKENI.

The V gene is TRBV10-2, the J gene TRBJ2-1, with 10 nucleotides matching TRBD2. The CDR3 has 15 amino acids. Germline V gene lookup returns CDR1 WSHSY and CDR2 SAAADI. Trimming took 5 bases from V and 7 from J; bases not matched to a gene: 8. CDR3 loop: CASSNSGGMENEQFF. In nucleotides, the CDR3 is TGCGCCAGCAGTAATAGCGGGGGGATGGAGAATGAGCAGTTCTTC.

The rearrangement links TRBV18 to TRBJ2-3, with 8 positions matching TRBD1. Per the germline V gene, CDR1 is KGHSH and CDR2 is LQKENI. This CDR3 contains 16 residues. The junction had 10 bases not matched to a gene; V was cut back by 3 bases and J by 5 bases. CDR3 residues: CASSPLARGRVDTQYF. The DNA of the CDR3 is TGTGCCAGCTCACCGCTGGCCAGGGGGCGAGTAGATACGCAGTATTTT. Full variable domain (missing parts from reference TRBV18 and TRBJ2-3): NAGVMQNPRHLVRRRGQEARLRCSPMKGHSHVYWYRQLPEEGLKFMVYLQKENIIDESGMPKERFSAEFPKEGPSILRIQQVVRGDSAAYFCASSPLARGRVDTQYFGPGTRLTVL.

The chain uses TRBV6-5 and TRBJ1-1; 9 bases match TRBD1. Unmatched junction bases numbered 5, after V lost 2 bases and J lost 4 bases. This CDR3 has 15 residues. Germline V gene lookup returns CDR1 MNHEY and CDR2 SVGAGI. DNA of the CDR3: TGTGCCAGCAGTTACGTGGACAGGGGTTCCACTGAAGCTTTCTTT. Protein sequence: CASSYVDRGSTEAFF.

This clone was seen only once. V is TRBV25-1 and J is TRBJ2-2, with 9 bases that match TRBD1. Germline loops: CDR1 MGHDK, CDR2 SYGVNS. V lost 6 bases and J lost 5; bases outside the gene matches: 7. The CDR3 extends over 15 amino acids. CDR3 residues: CASRRGTGMTGELFF. The DNA of the CDR3 is TGTGCCAGCAGAAGGGGGACAGGGATGACCGGGGAGCTGTTTTTT.

The chain carries TRBV7-2 and TRBJ1-5, with 8 bases that match TRBD1. From germline, CDR1 is SGHTA and CDR2 FQGNSA. J was trimmed by 7 bases and V by 5 bases; bases with no gene match: 10. The CDR3 is 15 residues long. The DNA for the CDR3 is TGTGCCAGCAGCCTAGGGACAGGCGTCCCCCAGCCCCAGCATTTT. This sequence encodes CASSLGTGVPQPQHF. Using reference TRBV7-2 and TRBJ1-5 for the parts outside the CDR3, the full variable domain is GAGVSQSPSNKVTEKGKDVELRCDPISGHTALYWYRQSLGQGLEFLIYFQGNSAPDKSGLPSDRFSAERTGGSVSTLTIQRTQQEDSAVYLCASSLGTGVPQPQHFGDGTRLSIL.

This chain connects TRBV4-1 to TRBJ2-7; perhaps TRBD2 as D (5 bases). Trimming took 1 base from V and 0 from J, leaving 10 bases between them. The CDR3 runs 15 residues. Germline-derived CDR1 and CDR2 are MGHRA and YSYEKL. CDR3 region: CASSQAGLSSYEQYF. CDR3 in DNA: TGCGCCAGCAGCCAAGCTGGACTCAGCTCCTACGAGCAGTACTTC.

The genes are TRBV20-1 and TRBJ2-1; 10 bases fit TRBD2. The V segment lost 4 bases and the J segment 13 bases; nucleotides outside the gene matches: 4. The CDR3 runs 11 residues. From germline, CDR1 is DFQATT and CDR2 SNEGSKA (reference sequence). DNA for the CDR3: TGCAGTGCTACCTTAGCGGGGGGCCAGTTCTTC. Translated, it gives CSATLAGGQFF.

In DNA, the CDR3 is TGCGCCAGCGCTCCGGGGGCGGGCACTGAAGCTTTCTTT. Amino acid sequence: CASAPGAGTEAFF. The chain links TRBV5-1 to TRBJ1-1, with D possibly TRBD1 on 6 matching bases. The CDR3 spans 13 residues. With 7 bases removed from V and 4 bases from J, the gap between germline ends came to 14 bases. CDR1 is SGHRS, CDR2 YFSETQ, per germline. Full variable domain (rest looked up from reference TRBV5-1 and TRBJ1-1): KAGVTQTPRYLIKTRGQQVTLSCSPISGHRSVSWYQQTPGQGLQFLFEYFSETQRNKGNFPGRFSGRQFSNSRSEMNVSTLELGDSALYLCASAPGAGTEAFFGQGTRLTVV.